The rows below give T cell receptor beta chains drawn from one sample of a study of identical twins. TCRdb analysed the 5' RACE reads with MiXCR anew, one entry per CDR3 protein. This sample yields 200,000 to 250,000 distinct CDR3 sequences, of which 5.5% to 7% are seen a single time; more than 3% belongs to the top ten. The same sample was also used in a study of yellow fever vaccine responses in identical twins.

Sequenced material: memory (CD45RO+) T cells sorted from blood. Receptors were obtained from a woman aged 18-30 years in good health. Each CDR3 is given with its conserved first and last residue. The order of the fields is D gene, V gene, J gene, clone size, CDR3 DNA, CDR3 protein. The D gene is left open where the match is weak. Size is omitted from some rows. Given values are once, few, many or a class for expanded clones.

>.|TRBV5-1|TRBJ1-6|few
TGCGCCAGCAGCTTGGGTCAGGATGGTTCACCCCTCCACTTT
CASSLGQDGSPLHF
>TRBD1|TRBV6-1|TRBJ1-5|few
TGTGCCAGCAGTGAAGGCAGGGGGCCTCAGCCCCAGCATTTT
CASSEGRGPQPQHF
>TRBD1|TRBV20-1|TRBJ1-6|.
TGCAGTGCCCAGGGACAGGGGGTACTTTCACCCCTCCACTTT
CSAQGQGVLSPLHF
>.|TRBV29-1|TRBJ1-2|many
TGCAGCGAATCGGGGGGCTACACCTTC
CSESGGYTF
>.|TRBV5-5|TRBJ2-5|few
TGTGCCAGCAGTCCGAAGGAGAACGGTCTAGGTCAAGAGACCCAGTACTTC
CASSPKENGLGQETQYF
>TRBD2|TRBV18|TRBJ2-5|many
TGTGCCAGCTCACCACCGCCAGCGGGGGAGACCCAGTACTTC
CASSPPPAGETQYF
>TRBD2|TRBV20-1|TRBJ2-5|many
TGCAGTGCTAGACTAGCGGGGGGGGTTGAGACCCAGTACTTC
CSARLAGGVETQYF
>TRBD2|TRBV2|TRBJ2-3|few
TGTGCCAGCAGTAATAGGCTAGCGGGCACAGATACGCAGTATTTT
CASSNRLAGTDTQYF
>TRBD2|TRBV7-9|TRBJ2-5|.
TGTGCCAGCAGCTTAGGGGCGCGGGAGGAAGAGACCCAGTACTTC
CASSLGAREEETQYF
>.|TRBV3-1|TRBJ2-1|many
TGTGCCAGCAGCCAAGCCGGGACTCACAATGAGCAGTTCTTC
CASSQAGTHNEQFF
>TRBD1|TRBV12-3/TRBV12-4|TRBJ1-6|many
TGTGCCAGCATCCCGACAGGGATGAATTCACCCCTCCACTTT
CASIPTGMNSPLHF
>.|TRBV7-3|TRBJ2-3|many
TGTGCCAGCAGCTTCGATCCGTCCACAGATACGCAGTATTTT
CASSFDPSTDTQYF
>TRBD2|TRBV7-8|TRBJ2-1|many
TGTGCCAGCAGCCCCCTGGCTAGCGGGTTCTCCAAGCAGTTCTTC
CASSPLASGFSKQFF
>TRBD2|TRBV12-3/TRBV12-4|TRBJ2-4|few
TGTGCCAGCAGTTTAGGACTAGCGGGAGACCTTCAGTACTTC
CASSLGLAGDLQYF
>.|TRBV27|TRBJ2-3|.
TGTGCCAGCAGTGAGACGGGGGGCCGCACAGATACGCAGTATTTT
CASSETGGRTDTQYF
>.|TRBV20-1|TRBJ2-1|many
TGCAGTGCACCTGGACTGGCGGATGAGCAGTTCTTC
CSAPGLADEQFF
>TRBD1|TRBV12-3/TRBV12-4|TRBJ1-1|few
TGTGCCAGCAGTCTCCGGGACAGGGGCACTGAAGCTTTCTTT
CASSLRDRGTEAFF
>TRBD2|TRBV25-1|TRBJ2-3|few
TGTGCCAGCAGACCACTAGCGGGGGGAACAGATACGCAGTATTTT
CASRPLAGGTDTQYF
>.|TRBV20-1|TRBJ1-3|few
TGCAGTGCTAGATTTGCTTACTCTGGAAACACCATATATTTT
CSARFAYSGNTIYF
>.|TRBV6-7|TRBJ2-1|.
TGTGCCAGCAGTTCCCCCTTATCCCAGGGAGGTGAGCAGTTCTTC
CASSSPLSQGGEQFF
>TRBD2|TRBV5-1|TRBJ2-5|many
TGCGCCAGCAGCTTGGAGGCTAGCGGGAGTGGGGAGACCCAGTACTTC
CASSLEASGSGETQYF
>.|TRBV5-1|TRBJ1-1|many
TGCGCCAGCAGCTTGACGGCAGGGGCACCTGAAGCTTTCTTT
CASSLTAGAPEAFF
>TRBD1|TRBV28|TRBJ1-4|.
TGTGCCAGCAGCCAAGCCGGGACAGGGAGTGAAAAACTGTTTTTT
CASSQAGTGSEKLFF
>TRBD1|TRBV12-3/TRBV12-4|TRBJ1-6|.
TGTGCCAGCAGCCACCGGGACAGGGCATCACCCCTCCACTTT
CASSHRDRASPLHF
>.|TRBV11-1|TRBJ2-1|many
TGTGCCAGCAGCGCCGGCCTAGCTGGCAATGAGCAGTTCTTC
CASSAGLAGNEQFF
>TRBD1|TRBV12-3/TRBV12-4|TRBJ1-4|many
TGTGCCAGCAGTTCACCGGGACAGCCTAATGAAAAACTGTTTTTT
CASSSPGQPNEKLFF
>TRBD1|TRBV10-3|TRBJ1-6|many
TGTGCCATCAGTGAATCGACAGGGGTATACTCACCCCTCCACTTT
CAISESTGVYSPLHF
>.|TRBV29-1|TRBJ2-5|many
TGCAGCGTTGAACGGGGTGAGGACTCTTGGGAGACCCAGTACTTC
CSVERGEDSWETQYF
>TRBD2|TRBV4-1|TRBJ2-5|.
TGCGCCAGCAGCCAAGGGGCTAGCGGGGGACGAGAGACCCAGTACTTC
CASSQGASGGRETQYF
>.|TRBV6-1|TRBJ2-1|.
TGTGCCAGCAGTGAAGCCCCTAGCGTGGGATACAATGAGCAGTTCTTC
CASSEAPSVGYNEQFF
>.|TRBV7-8|TRBJ1-5|.
TGTGCCAGCAGCTTAGCGCGGGGCCCAACAAGGCATTTT
CASSLARGPTRHF
>TRBD2|TRBV7-2|TRBJ2-1|few
TGTGCCAGCAGCTTAGCAAGCGGGGGGGCATACAATGAGCAGTTCTTC
CASSLASGGAYNEQFF
>.|TRBV28|TRBJ1-1|.
TGTGCCAGCAGTTTACACAGCCTGAACACTGAAGCTTTCTTT
CASSLHSLNTEAFF
>TRBD1|TRBV6-1|TRBJ1-5|few
TGTGCCAGCAGTCTGGACAGGTACGGCAATCAGCCCCAGCATTTT
CASSLDRYGNQPQHF
>TRBD2|TRBV25-1|TRBJ2-3|many
TGTGCCAGCAGTGAATGGACTAGCGGGGGGTCTAGCACAGATACGCAGTATTTT
CASSEWTSGGSSTDTQYF
>.|TRBV12-3/TRBV12-4|TRBJ1-2|few
TGTGCCAGCAGTTTATCGGATCGGGATAATGGCTACACCTTC
CASSLSDRDNGYTF
>.|TRBV29-1|TRBJ2-2|many
TGCAGCGGGGCGGACACCGGGGAGCTGTTTTTT
CSGADTGELFF
>.|TRBV7-9|TRBJ2-1|few
TGTGCCAGCAGCCCCCGGGGAATAGAGGGCAATGAGCAGTTCTTC
CASSPRGIEGNEQFF
>TRBD2|TRBV7-3|TRBJ2-1|.
TGTGCCAGCAGCTCTACGGGGACTAGCGGGACTCGTGAGCAGTTCTTC
CASSSTGTSGTREQFF
>TRBD1|TRBV7-2|TRBJ2-2|.
TGTGCCAGCAGCTACGGGACAGCGAACACCGGGGAGCTGTTTTTT
CASSYGTANTGELFF
>TRBD2|TRBV20-1|TRBJ2-7|many
TGCAGTGCTAGGATTCTAGCGGGAAGGGTCTACGAGCAGTACTTC
CSARILAGRVYEQYF
>TRBD1|TRBV6-5|TRBJ2-3|many
TGTGCCAGCAGTTACCAACAGGGGCGCAAACATTTT
CASSYQQGRKHF
>.|TRBV10-3|TRBJ2-1|many
TGTGCCATCATGGACAGCGGGGAAAATGAGCAGTTCTTC
CAIMDSGENEQFF
>.|TRBV10-3|TRBJ1-4|.
TGTGCCATCAGTGCGTCCAGGGTGGCTAATGAAAAACTGTTTTTT
CAISASRVANEKLFF
>TRBD1|TRBV3-1|TRBJ1-5|few
TGTGCCAGCAGCCGACAGGGGAAAAATCAGCCCCAGCATTTT
CASSRQGKNQPQHF
>.|TRBV7-9|TRBJ2-2|few
TGTGCCAGCATCAGACAGGAAACGAACACCGGGGAGCTGTTTTTT
CASIRQETNTGELFF
>TRBD2|TRBV12-3/TRBV12-4|TRBJ2-5|many
TGTGCCAGCTCCTCACGGGGAGGGGAGACCCAGTACTTC
CASSSRGGETQYF
>.|TRBV3-1|TRBJ2-5|.
TGTGCCAGCAGCCATACGGAGACCCAGTACTTC
CASSHTETQYF
>.|TRBV7-9|TRBJ2-6|many
TGTGCCAGCAGCTTATGGGGGGTTGGGGCCAACGTCCTGACTTTC
CASSLWGVGANVLTF
>.|TRBV14|TRBJ1-2|many
TGTGCCAGCAGCCCCGGGCCGGGATGGGGAGGCTACACCTTC
CASSPGPGWGGYTF
>TRBD1|TRBV3-1|TRBJ2-1|.
TGTGCCACCTCCCCCGCCCTGACAGGGTCCTCCTACAATGAGCAGTTCTTC
CATSPALTGSSYNEQFF
>TRBD1|TRBV15|TRBJ2-5|.
TGTGCCACCCTGGACAGGGGAGAGACCCAGTACTTC
CATLDRGETQYF